Shown below are 32 T cell receptor beta chains from a single sample sequenced in a study of blood T cell repertoires in COVID-19 (dated by TCRdb to about 2020). Library method: the immunoSEQ multiplex PCR assay. TCRdb limited this immuneACCESS table to in-frame rearrangements with V and J called. A share of clones is missing; checked studies link under half to unresolved V genes, and the rest is unexplained. The sample table holds roughly 190,000 clones, of which about 88% were seen once. The biggest ten clones account for 5.5% to 8.5% of the sample. The sequencing sample was made of peripheral blood. Receptors originate from an elderly woman in a cohort sampled during active or convalescent COVID-19.

The V call is TRBV5-8, the J call TRBJ1-1, with 7 bases lining up with TRBD1. V lost 7 bases, J lost 1 base, and 4 bases stayed unmatched. The CDR3 length is 13 residues. In germline, CDR1 is SGHTS, CDR2 YDEGEE. CDR3: CASLRTGNTEAFF. CDR3 in DNA: TGTGCCAGCCTCCGGACAGGGAACACTGAAGCTTTCTTT. Combining the CDR3 with reference TRBV5-8 and TRBJ1-1 gives the whole variable domain EAGVTQSPTHLIKTRGQQATLRCSPISGHTSVYWYQQALGLGLQFLLWYDEGEERNRGNFPPRFSGRQFPNYSSELNVNALELEDSALYLCASLRTGNTEAFFGQGTRLTVV.

This clone was seen only once. The V gene is TRBV5-8, the J gene TRBJ2-6; 8 positions agree with TRBD2. Germline CDR1 is SGHTS and CDR2 is YDEGEE. The V gene end was trimmed by 5 bases and the J gene end by 0 bases; junction bases not matched to a gene: 7. CDR3 size: 17 residues. CDR3 nucleotides: TGTGCCAGCAGTAAAACCGGGGGGGCCTCTGGGGCCAACGTCCTGACTTTC. It yields the protein CASSKTGGASGANVLTF.

This sequence joins TRBV10-3 and TRBJ1-4; D uncertain. Between the trimmed V and J ends, which lost 4 bases and 0 bases, there was a span of 6 bases. In germline, CDR1 is ENHRY, CDR2 SYGVKD. This CDR3 comprises 14 residues. For the CDR3, the DNA is TGTGCCATCAGTGGGAGTGCAACTAATGAAAAACTGTTTTTT. Translated: CAISGSATNEKLFF.

The J gene is TRBJ2-1, the V gene TRBV24-1; no definite D call. Germline V gene data show CDR1 as KGHDR and CDR2 as SFDVKD. Trimming left V 10 bases short and J 0 bases short, with 15 bases between. The CDR3 is 15 residues long. In DNA, the CDR3 is TGTGCCACTAATTCAGGTTCCCCCTCCTACAATGAGCAGTTCTTC. This translates into CATNSGSPSYNEQFF.

The chain uses TRBV19 and TRBJ2-1, with TRBD2 matching over 12 bases. This CDR3 is built from 17 residues. V shed 4 bases, J shed 6 bases, and the junction held 10 bases outside the gene matches. Germline V gene lookup returns CDR1 LNHDA and CDR2 SQIVND (reference sequence). CDR3 nucleotide sequence: TGTGCCAGTAGTACCGAAAGACTAGCGGGGGATATCAATGAGCAGTTCTTC. It yields the protein CASSTERLAGDINEQFF. The full variable domain, with the rest looked up from reference TRBV19 and TRBJ2-1, is DGGITQSPKYLFRKEGQNVTLSCEQNLNHDAMYWYRQDPGQGLRLIYYSQIVNDFQKGDIAEGYSVSREKKESFPLTVTSAQKNPTAFYLCASSTERLAGDINEQFFGPGTRLTVL.

V and J are TRBV5-5 and TRBJ2-1, with D perhaps TRBD1 (6 bases). The CDR3 spans 14 residues. V was pared by 10 bases and J by 8 bases, with 22 bases between. CDR1 is SGHKS and CDR2 is YYEKEE in the germline V gene (reference sequence). CDR3 amino acids: CAYNRDTGRDEQFF. DNA of the CDR3: TGTGCCTACAACCGGGACACAGGACGGGATGAGCAGTTCTTC.

J is TRBJ1-6 and V is TRBV7-8; D perhaps matches TRBD1 (5 bases). The CDR3 spans 17 residues. V lost 4 bases and J lost 6, with 19 bases in between. CDR1 SGHVS and CDR2 FQNEAQ come from the germline V gene. The CDR3 DNA reads TGTGCCAGCAGCTCAATATGGAGACAGTCGATTAATTCACCCCTCCACTTT. Its protein is CASSSIWRQSINSPLHF.

The V call is TRBV27, the J call TRBJ1-2; possibly TRBD1 for D (6 bases). V lost 0 bases and J lost 3, with 8 bases in between. Germline V gives CDR1 MNHEY, CDR2 SMNVEV (reference sequence). The CDR3 contains 14 residues. The CDR3: CASSLSWTDYGYTF. The CDR3 DNA follows: TGTGCCAGCAGTTTATCATGGACAGACTATGGCTACACCTTC.

The count of this clone is one. J is TRBJ1-5 and V is TRBV6-5; TRBD1 matches at 8 bases. Looked up from germline, CDR1 is MNHEY and CDR2 is SVGAGI. V was pared by 7 bases and J by 6 bases, with 5 bases of the junction left unmatched. The CDR3 contains 13 residues. The chain's CDR3 is CASTGQGGQPQHF. CDR3 coding DNA: TGTGCCAGCACTGGACAGGGTGGTCAGCCCCAGCATTTT.

The chain links TRBV2 to TRBJ2-1, with 8 bases matching TRBD1. The CDR3 consists of 13 residues. Germline V gene lookup returns CDR1 SNHLY and CDR2 FYNNEI. Losses at the gene ends were 4 bases for V and 7 bases for J; bases not matched to a gene: 3. Written as DNA, the CDR3 is TGTGCCAGCAGTGCGGGACAGGAGAATGAGCAGTTCTTC. Protein: CASSAGQENEQFF.

The CDR3 sequence: CASSYRVSSMNTEAFF. CDR3 nucleotides: TGCGCCAGCAGCTACAGGGTGTCCTCGATGAACACTGAAGCTTTCTTT. The chain links TRBV5-1 to TRBJ1-1; maybe TRBD1 (6 bases). The germline V gene has CDR1 SGHRS and CDR2 YFSETQ. Trimming removed 3 bases from V and 0 bases from J, with 15 bases in between. The CDR3 consists of 16 residues.

The chain uses TRBV10-3 and TRBJ2-3; 8 bases align to TRBD1. Germline loops: CDR1 ENHRY, CDR2 SYGVKD. The CDR3 extends over 15 amino acids. V lost 8 bases, J lost 2 bases, and 9 bases stayed unmatched. The CDR3 reads CAIGESDRATDTQYF. The CDR3 nucleotides read TGTGCCATCGGGGAGTCGGACAGGGCCACAGATACGCAGTATTTT.

V gene TRBV5-1 combines with J gene TRBJ1-6; perhaps TRBD1 as D (5 bases). Germline CDR1 SGHRS, CDR2 YFSETQ. This CDR3 has 13 residues. Trimming pared 5 bases from V and 6 bases from J, leaving 9 bases between. CDR3 protein: CASRDTLNSPLHF. CDR3 DNA: TGCGCCAGCAGGGACACCCTTAATTCACCCCTCCACTTT.

The chain carries TRBV6-5 and TRBJ1-6; D uncertain. The CDR3 length is 15 residues. V lost 2 bases, J lost 7 bases, and 12 bases lay in between. Germline lookup yields CDR1 MNHEY and CDR2 SVGAGI. CDR3 DNA sequence: TGTGCCAGCAGTTACGGACTTGGGCCCAATTCACCCCTCCACTTT. Its protein is CASSYGLGPNSPLHF.

V gene TRBV13 combines with J gene TRBJ2-7; D might be TRBD2 (6 bases). Germline V gene data show CDR1 as PRHDT and CDR2 as FYEKMQ (reference sequence). This CDR3 is 16 amino acids long. Trimming cost V 3 bases and J 6 bases, with 21 bases left between them. Here the CDR3 reads CASSFSSLGGAGEQYF. The CDR3 nucleotides read TGTGCCAGCAGCTTTTCGTCTTTGGGCGGGGCAGGCGAGCAGTACTTC.

This chain connects TRBV3-1 (or the pseudogene TRBV3-2) to TRBJ2-5, with D possibly matching TRBD1 (6 bases). Trimming left V 6 bases short and J 12 bases short, with 17 bases between. This CDR3 has 12 residues. Germline V CDR1 and CDR2: LGHDT, YNNKEL (reference sequence). The CDR3 bases are TGTGCCAGCAGTACCCCCGGGACATCGGAGTACTTC. This encodes CASSTPGTSEYF.

This clone was detected only a few times. The chain recombines TRBV3-1 (or the pseudogene TRBV3-2) with TRBJ2-1, with D perhaps TRBD2 (7 bases). Trimming took off 0 bases at V and 4 bases at J, with 16 bases between the two ends. The CDR3 length is 17 residues. Germline values: CDR1 LGHDT, CDR2 YNNKEL (reference sequence). The CDR3 loop is CASSQDLGGLQYNEQFF. Here the CDR3 DNA reads TGTGCCAGCAGCCAAGATCTCGGGGGGCTCCAGTACAATGAGCAGTTCTTC.

The genes are TRBV6-6 and TRBJ1-1; 8 bases align to TRBD1. The germline CDR1 and CDR2 sequences are MNHNY and SVGAGI (reference sequence). This CDR3 contains 14 residues. Trimming removed 4 bases from V and 1 base from J; junction bases left unmatched: 2. The CDR3 loop is CASSFTGGNTEAFF. In DNA form, the CDR3 reads TGTGCCAGCAGTTTTACAGGGGGGAACACTGAAGCTTTCTTT.

In its sample, this clone was seen once. J is TRBJ1-5 and V is TRBV29-1, with TRBD1 matching over 9 bases. The V segment lost 0 bases and the J segment 7 bases; nucleotides outside the gene matches: 1. Germline V lookup: CDR1 SQVTM, CDR2 ANQGSEA. The CDR3 has 13 amino acids. This CDR3 is CSVEETGGQPQHF. The CDR3 coding sequence is TGCAGCGTTGAAGAGACAGGGGGGCAGCCCCAGCATTTT. Looking up the rest from reference TRBV29-1 and TRBJ1-5 gives the full variable domain: SAVISQKPSRDICQRGTSLTIQCQVDSQVTMMFWYRQQPGQSLTLIATANQGSEATYESGFVIDKFPISRPNLTFSTLTVSNMSPEDSSIYLCSVEETGGQPQHFGDGTRLSIL.

This clone has only one observation. The chain carries TRBV5-1 and TRBJ2-6; 8 bases map to TRBD1. Germline lookup yields CDR1 SGHRS and CDR2 YFSETQ. This CDR3 is built from 17 residues. Germline trimming cut 3 bases from V and 0 bases from J; bases unmatched to any gene: 5. The CDR3 loop is CASSWGQVLSGANVLTF. The DNA for the CDR3 is TGCGCCAGCAGCTGGGGACAGGTCCTCTCTGGGGCCAACGTCCTGACTTTC.

The chain links TRBV28 to TRBJ1-5; unclear D gene. Trimming removed 5 bases at V and 6 bases at J, with 11 bases between. The CDR3 is 13 amino acids. Germline lookup yields CDR1 MDHEN and CDR2 SYDVKM. CDR3 amino acids: CASSPFRGQPQHF. The CDR3 nucleotides are TGTGCCAGCAGTCCCTTCAGAGGTCAGCCCCAGCATTTT.

The rearrangement uses TRBV6-5 and TRBJ1-1; D gene unclear. V lost 4 bases and J lost 1, with 13 bases in between. The CDR3 length is 15 residues. Per germline, CDR1 MNHEY and CDR2 SVGAGI. The CDR3 DNA follows: TGTGCCAGCAGTTTTGATAGACTGGCGAACACTGAAGCTTTCTTT. Translation gives CASSFDRLANTEAFF.

The rearrangement links TRBV5-5 to TRBJ2-2; 9 bases match TRBD1. This CDR3 comprises 18 residues. Losses at the gene ends were 5 bases for V and 4 bases for J; bases not matched to a gene: 15. Germline V gene data show CDR1 as SGHKS and CDR2 as YYEKEE (reference sequence). The CDR3 spells CASSWRRTGTGSTGELFF. The CDR3 nucleotides are TGTGCCAGCAGTTGGAGAAGGACCGGGACAGGGAGCACCGGGGAGCTGTTTTTT.

This clone was counted a single time. The sample has other DNA sequences that encode this CDR3 too. The chain carries TRBV9 and TRBJ2-2, with TRBD2 identical over 7 bases. CDR3 size: 16 residues. From germline, CDR1 is SGDLS and CDR2 YYNGEE. V lost 4 bases, J lost 1 base, and 7 bases stayed unmatched. CDR3 sequence (DNA): TGTGCCAGCAGCTTCCGACTAGCTGGGAACACCGGGGAGCTGTTTTTT. Residues: CASSFRLAGNTGELFF.

The CDR3 DNA follows: TGCAGCGGGTCGGGACTAGCGGGGGGGCGTCCATCGTCAGATACGCAGTATTTT. It codes for CSGSGLAGGRPSSDTQYF. The chain has TRBV29-1 and TRBJ2-3, with TRBD2 matching over 16 bases. This CDR3 spans 18 amino acids. From germline, CDR1 is SQVTM and CDR2 ANQGSEA. Trimming cost V 7 bases and J 4 bases; bases outside gene matches: 14.

This clone was seen only once. The rearrangement links TRBV12-3 or TRBV12-4 to TRBJ1-2; no firm D call. CDR3 length: 13 amino acids. The V end lost 7 bases, the J end lost 4 bases, and 13 bases lay between the germline ends. The chain's CDR3 is CASTSAAGYGYTF. DNA of the CDR3: TGTGCCAGCACCAGCGCGGCTGGCTATGGCTACACCTTC.

This rearrangement joins TRBV3-1 (or the pseudogene TRBV3-2) to TRBJ2-7; tentative D call: TRBD2 (6 bases). V lost 4 bases to trimming and J lost 3 bases, with 22 bases between them. CDR1 and CDR2 (germline): LGHDT, YNNKEL (reference sequence). The CDR3 has 17 residues. The CDR3 here is CASSRQSDRTTFYEQYF. The DNA for the CDR3 is TGTGCCAGCAGCCGCCAATCAGACCGGACTACTTTCTACGAGCAGTACTTC.

This clone was seen only once. The chain couples TRBV24-1 to TRBJ2-1, with 8 positions matching TRBD2. The CDR3 has 16 amino acids. The V gene end was trimmed by 3 bases and the J gene end by 6 bases; junction bases not matched to a gene: 9. CDR1 is KGHDR, CDR2 SFDVKD, per germline. CDR3 residues: CATSDSSGTSRNEQFF. CDR3 bases: TGTGCCACCAGTGATAGTAGCGGGACAAGTCGCAATGAGCAGTTCTTC.

This clone was seen once. V usage is TRBV5-1 and J usage is TRBJ1-1, with a weak D call TRBD1 (5 bases). The germline CDR1 and CDR2 sequences are SGHRS and YFSETQ. The CDR3 is 14 amino acids. V lost 0 bases, J lost 6 bases, and 12 bases lay in between. This CDR3 is CASSLEKGRSEAFF. CDR3 DNA sequence: TGCGCCAGCAGCTTGGAGAAGGGGAGGTCTGAAGCTTTCTTT.

The chain recombines TRBV7-9 with TRBJ1-1; 7 positions agree with TRBD1. The CDR3 has 17 amino acids. CDR1 and CDR2 (germline): SEHNR, FQNEAQ (reference sequence). V shed 4 bases, J shed 4 bases, and the junction held 15 bases outside the gene matches. This CDR3 is CASSSPLRGQWGTEAFF. The CDR3 DNA is TGTGCCAGCAGCTCACCGTTGAGGGGACAGTGGGGCACTGAAGCTTTCTTT. Variable domain in full (rest from reference TRBV7-9 and TRBJ1-1): DTGVSQNPRHKITKRGQNVTFRCDPISEHNRLYWYRQTLGQGPEFLTYFQNEAQLEKSRLLSDRFSAERPKGSFSTLEIQRTEQGDSAMYLCASSSPLRGQWGTEAFFGQGTRLTVV.

The chain recombines TRBV7-9 with TRBJ1-1; tentative D call: TRBD1 (5 bases). Germline loops: CDR1 SEHNR, CDR2 FQNEAQ (reference sequence). Trimming cost V 1 base and J 0 bases, with 15 bases left between them. CDR3 length: 17 residues. CDR3 sequence: CASSLGSGGTVNTEAFF. CDR3 in DNA: TGTGCCAGCAGCTTAGGCAGTGGAGGGACGGTGAACACTGAAGCTTTCTTT.

The gene calls are TRBV19 and TRBJ2-6; 9 positions agree with TRBD1. Germline CDR1 reads LNHDA; CDR2 reads SQIVND (reference sequence). V shed 6 bases and J 1 base; nucleotides not matched to a gene: 7. The CDR3 covers 17 residues. CDR3 protein: CASSPGTGFSGANVLTF. The CDR3 nucleotides are TGTGCCAGTAGCCCCGGGACAGGGTTTTCTGGGGCCAACGTCCTGACTTTC.